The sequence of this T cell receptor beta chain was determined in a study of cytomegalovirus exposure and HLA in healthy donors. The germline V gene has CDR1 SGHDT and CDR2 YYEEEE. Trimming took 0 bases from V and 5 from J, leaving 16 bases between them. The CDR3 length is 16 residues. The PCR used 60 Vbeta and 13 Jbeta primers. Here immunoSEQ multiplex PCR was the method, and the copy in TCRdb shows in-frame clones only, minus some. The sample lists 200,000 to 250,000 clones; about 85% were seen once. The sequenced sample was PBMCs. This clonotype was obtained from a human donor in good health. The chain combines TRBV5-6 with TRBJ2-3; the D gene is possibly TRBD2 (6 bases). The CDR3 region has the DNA TGTGCCAGCAGCTTGGGGCTTAGCGGTGGGATAGATACGCAGTATTTT. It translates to CASSLGLSGGIDTQYF.